The present T cell receptor (beta chain) was sequenced within a study of tumor-infiltrating lymphocytes in localized non-small cell lung cancer. Study observations and caveats: TCRbeta sequencing showed higher T cell infiltration in tumors than uninvolved lung. Tumor T-cell fraction was not associated with recurrence-free survival.

This CDR3 is 16 amino acids long. With 7 bases clipped from V and 7 bases from J, the junction kept 16 bases outside the gene matches. Germline loops: CDR1 LGHNT, CDR2 FRNRAP. Comment on this clone: The antigen is unknown.

Assay used: immunoSEQ multiplex PCR; TCRdb lists only in-frame clones, some missing. The repertoire holds 6,000 to 8,500 clones, with 61% as singletons. The sample taken for sequencing was lung tumor tissue. This sequence was found in a human donor with non-small cell lung cancer. The chain carries TRBV12-5 and TRBJ1-1; TRBD1 matches 9 bases. In DNA, the CDR3 is TGTGCTAGTGCCATCCGGGACAGGGCTCCCGAGAGTGAAGCTTTCTTT. Protein sequence: CASAIRDRAPESEAFF.